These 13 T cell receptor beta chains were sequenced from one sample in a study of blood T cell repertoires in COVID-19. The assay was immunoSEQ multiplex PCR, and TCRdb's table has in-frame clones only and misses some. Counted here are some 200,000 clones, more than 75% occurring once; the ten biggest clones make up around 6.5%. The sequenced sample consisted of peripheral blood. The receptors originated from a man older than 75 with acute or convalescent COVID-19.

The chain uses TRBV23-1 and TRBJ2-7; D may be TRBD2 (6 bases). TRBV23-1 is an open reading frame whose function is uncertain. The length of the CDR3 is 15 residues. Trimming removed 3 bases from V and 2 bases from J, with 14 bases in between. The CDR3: CASSHYRDSPYEQYF. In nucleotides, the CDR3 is TGCGCCAGCAGTCATTACCGGGACTCCCCCTACGAGCAGTACTTC.

The CDR3 bases are TGTGCCAGCAGGATGACAGGGAGGAATGAGCAGTTCTTC. Protein: CASRMTGRNEQFF. The chain is built from TRBV12-3 or TRBV12-4 and TRBJ2-1; D perhaps matches TRBD1 (7 bases). CDR3 size: 13 residues. V was trimmed by 6 bases and J by 7 bases, leaving 13 bases between them.

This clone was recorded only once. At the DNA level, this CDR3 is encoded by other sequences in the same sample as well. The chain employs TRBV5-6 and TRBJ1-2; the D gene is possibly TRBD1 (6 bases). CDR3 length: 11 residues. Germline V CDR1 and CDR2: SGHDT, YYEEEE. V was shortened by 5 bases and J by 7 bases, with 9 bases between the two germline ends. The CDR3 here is CASSTGFGYTF. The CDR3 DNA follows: TGTGCCAGCAGTACAGGGTTTGGCTACACCTTC.

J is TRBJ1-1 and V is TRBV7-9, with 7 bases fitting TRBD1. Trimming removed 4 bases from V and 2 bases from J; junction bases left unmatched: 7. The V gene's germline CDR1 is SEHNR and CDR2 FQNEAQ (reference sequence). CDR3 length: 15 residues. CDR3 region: CASSSWTGVNTEAFF. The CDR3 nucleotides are TGTGCCAGCAGCTCTTGGACAGGCGTTAACACTGAAGCTTTCTTT. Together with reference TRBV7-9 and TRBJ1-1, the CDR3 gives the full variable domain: DTGVSQNPRHKITKRGQNVTFRCDPISEHNRLYWYRQTLGQGPEFLTYFQNEAQLEKSRLLSDRFSAERPKGSFSTLEIQRTEQGDSAMYLCASSSWTGVNTEAFFGQGTRLTVV.

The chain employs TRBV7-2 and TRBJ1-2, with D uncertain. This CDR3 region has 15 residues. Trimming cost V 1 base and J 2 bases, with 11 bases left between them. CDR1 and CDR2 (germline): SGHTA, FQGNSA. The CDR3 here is CASSLEVGLNYGYTF. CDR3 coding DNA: TGTGCCAGCAGCTTAGAGGTGGGCCTGAACTATGGCTACACCTTC.

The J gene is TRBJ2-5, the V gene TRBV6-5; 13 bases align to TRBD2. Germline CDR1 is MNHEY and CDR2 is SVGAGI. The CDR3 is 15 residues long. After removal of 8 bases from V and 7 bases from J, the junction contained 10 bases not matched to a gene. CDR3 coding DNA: TGTGCCAGCGGGGAGACTAGCGGGGGGACGGGGACCCAGTACTTC. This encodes CASGETSGGTGTQYF.

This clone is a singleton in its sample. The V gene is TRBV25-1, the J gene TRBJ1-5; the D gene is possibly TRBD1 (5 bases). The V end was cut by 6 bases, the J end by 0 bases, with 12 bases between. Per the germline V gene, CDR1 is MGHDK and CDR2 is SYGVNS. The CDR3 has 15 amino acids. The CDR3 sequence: CASSDTRGSNQPQHF. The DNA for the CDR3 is TGTGCCAGCAGCGATACAAGGGGTAGCAATCAGCCCCAGCATTTT. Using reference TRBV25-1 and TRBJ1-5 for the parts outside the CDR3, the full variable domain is EADIYQTPRYLVIGTGKKITLECSQTMGHDKMYWYQQDPGMELHLIHYSYGVNSTEKGDLSSESTVSRIRTEHFPLTLESARPSHTSQYLCASSDTRGSNQPQHFGDGTRLSIL.

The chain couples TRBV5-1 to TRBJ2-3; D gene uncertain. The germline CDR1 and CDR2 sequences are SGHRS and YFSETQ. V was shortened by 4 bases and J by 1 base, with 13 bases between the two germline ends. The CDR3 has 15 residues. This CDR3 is CASSPAPPRTDTQYF. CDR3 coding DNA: TGCGCCAGCAGCCCCGCGCCCCCGCGCACAGATACGCAGTATTTT.

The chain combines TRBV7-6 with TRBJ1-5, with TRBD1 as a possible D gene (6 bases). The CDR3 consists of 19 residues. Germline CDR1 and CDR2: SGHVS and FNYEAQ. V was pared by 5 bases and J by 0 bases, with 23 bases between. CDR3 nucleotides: TGTGCCAGCAGCCTGTACACAGGGATTGGGTCTTATAGCAATCAGCCCCAGCATTTT. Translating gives CASSLYTGIGSYSNQPQHF.

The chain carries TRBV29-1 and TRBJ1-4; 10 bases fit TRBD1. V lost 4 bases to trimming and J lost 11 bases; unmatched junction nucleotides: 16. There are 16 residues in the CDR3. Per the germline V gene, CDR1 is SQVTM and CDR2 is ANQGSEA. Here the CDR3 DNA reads TGCAGCGTTGGAGCTAGAACCGGGACAGGGGAATGGAAACTGTTTTTT. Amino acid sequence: CSVGARTGTGEWKLFF. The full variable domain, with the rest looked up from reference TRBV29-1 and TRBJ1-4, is SAVISQKPSRDICQRGTSLTIQCQVDSQVTMMFWYRQQPGQSLTLIATANQGSEATYESGFVIDKFPISRPNLTFSTLTVSNMSPEDSSIYLCSVGARTGTGEWKLFFGSGTQLSVL.

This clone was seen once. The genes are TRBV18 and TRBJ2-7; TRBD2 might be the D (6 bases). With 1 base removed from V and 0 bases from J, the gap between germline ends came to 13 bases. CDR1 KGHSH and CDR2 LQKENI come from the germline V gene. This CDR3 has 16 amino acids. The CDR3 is CASSPQDVSGSYEQYF. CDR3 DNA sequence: TGTGCCAGCTCACCACAAGACGTTAGCGGCTCCTACGAGCAGTACTTC.

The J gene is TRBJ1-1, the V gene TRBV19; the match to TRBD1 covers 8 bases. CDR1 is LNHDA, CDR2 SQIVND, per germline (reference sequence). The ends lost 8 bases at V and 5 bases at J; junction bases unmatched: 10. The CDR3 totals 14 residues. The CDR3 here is CASPPTGGRTEAFF. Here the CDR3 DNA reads TGTGCCAGTCCCCCTACAGGGGGAAGGACTGAAGCTTTCTTT.

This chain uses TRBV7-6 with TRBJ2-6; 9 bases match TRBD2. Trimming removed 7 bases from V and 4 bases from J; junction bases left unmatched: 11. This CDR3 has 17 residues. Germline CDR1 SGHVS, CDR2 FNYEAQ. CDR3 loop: CASTPFPSGTGANVLTF. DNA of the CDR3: TGTGCCAGCACCCCTTTTCCTAGCGGGACCGGGGCCAACGTCCTGACTTTC. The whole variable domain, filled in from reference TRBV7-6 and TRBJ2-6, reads GAGVSQSPRYKVTKRGQDVALRCDPISGHVSLYWYRQALGQGPEFLTYFNYEAQQDKSGLPNDRFSAERPEGSISTLTIQRTEQRDSAMYRCASTPFPSGTGANVLTFGAGSRLTVL.